A single sample is the source of the 13 T cell receptor beta chains below, sequenced in a study of shared clonotypes between healthy human individuals. In the naive CD8 group, cells lacked CD45RO and were positively selected for CCR7, so terminally differentiated effector memory CD45RA+ cells were left out. The method was immunoSEQ multiplex PCR; TCRdb's version includes in-frame clones alone and lacks a portion of them. The data contain some 580,000 clones, roughly 98% of them singletons. Sequencing was performed on naive CD8+ T cells sorted from blood. The source is a man between 25 and 39 years old in good health.

This chain's CDR3 is CASSLRSGSNNEQFF. The DNA for the CDR3 is TGTGCCAGCAGCTTACGGAGCGGGTCAAACAATGAGCAGTTCTTC. J is TRBJ2-1 and V is TRBV11-1; a weak D match, TRBD2 (6 bases). The CDR3 is 15 amino acids. Trimming took 2 bases from V and 5 from J, leaving 13 bases between them. CDR1 is SGHAT and CDR2 is FQDESV in the germline V gene (reference sequence).

The chain uses TRBV5-6 and TRBJ2-1; TRBD1 agrees at 8 bases. Germline V CDR1 and CDR2: SGHDT, YYEEEE. The CDR3 has 16 amino acids. The ends lost 0 bases at V and 8 bases at J; junction bases unmatched: 10. CDR3 in DNA: TGTGCCAGCAGCTTGGCCGGGTCAGGGGGCTTCCATGAGCAGTTCTTC. Translating gives CASSLAGSGGFHEQFF.

The CDR3 DNA is TGTGCCAGCAGTTTCGTCTTGCCGACAGGGGTGGGTCAGCCCCAGCATTTT. It encodes CASSFVLPTGVGQPQHF. The chain employs TRBV28 and TRBJ1-5, with 8 bases that match TRBD1. The CDR3 covers 17 residues. J gave up 6 bases and V 3 bases, and 13 bases lay outside the gene matches. Looked up from germline, CDR1 is MDHEN and CDR2 is SYDVKM.

The chain links TRBV11-2 to TRBJ2-3; 8 bases match TRBD1. The germline gives CDR1 SGHAT, CDR2 FQNNGV. The CDR3 length is 15 residues. Trimming took 2 bases from V and 5 from J; bases not matched to a gene: 6. In nucleotides, the CDR3 is TGTGCCAGCAGCTTACAGCAGGGGGCTGTAGATACGCAGTATTTT. It codes for CASSLQQGAVDTQYF.

The CDR3 nucleotides read TGTGCCAGCAGCTTCACACTGGCCACTAGCACAGATACGCAGTATTTT. As protein: CASSFTLATSTDTQYF. The chain combines TRBV7-2 with TRBJ2-3; D is ambiguous. V shed 3 bases and J shed 0 bases, with 13 bases lying between them. Germline V gives CDR1 SGHTA, CDR2 FQGNSA. The CDR3 totals 16 residues.

The CDR3 reads CASNLDRAANTGELFF. The CDR3 region has the DNA TGTGCCAGCAACCTAGACCGAGCGGCTAACACCGGGGAGCTGTTTTTT. The chain recombines TRBV9 with TRBJ2-2; D is perhaps TRBD2 (5 bases). The CDR3 sequence is 16 residues long. Deletions cut 6 bases from V and 2 bases from J, with 17 bases between. Germline V gene sequence: CDR1 SGDLS, CDR2 YYNGEE.

This chain uses TRBV11-2 with TRBJ2-3; D is tentatively TRBD1 or TRBD2 (6 bases each). Germline V gene lookup returns CDR1 SGHAT and CDR2 FQNNGV. The CDR3 totals 14 residues. Between the trimmed V and J ends, which lost 4 bases and 2 bases, there was a span of 10 bases. The CDR3 spells CASSWGAYTDTQYF. The CDR3 coding sequence is TGTGCCAGCAGCTGGGGGGCATACACAGATACGCAGTATTTT.

CDR3 loop: CASSEALGTSGEQYF. CDR3 coding DNA: TGTGCCAGCAGTGAAGCGCTTGGGACGTCTGGCGAGCAGTACTTC. The V and J genes are TRBV2 and TRBJ2-7; possibly TRBD1 or TRBD2 for D (5 bases each). The CDR3 loop spans 15 amino acids. Between the trimmed V and J ends, which lost 0 bases and 6 bases, there was a span of 15 bases. The germline V gene encodes CDR1 SNHLY and CDR2 FYNNEI.

The chain couples TRBV4-1 to TRBJ2-5, with TRBD2 matching over 7 bases. This CDR3 has 14 residues. In germline, CDR1 is MGHRA, CDR2 YSYEKL. J gave up 1 base and V 6 bases, and 5 bases lay outside the gene matches. CDR3 amino acids: CASSHRTSQETQYF. The CDR3 DNA follows: TGCGCCAGCAGTCACAGGACTAGCCAAGAGACCCAGTACTTC.

The chain combines TRBV14 with TRBJ2-3; D remains ambiguous. Germline V lookup: CDR1 SGHDN, CDR2 FVKESK. V was cut by 0 bases and J by 2 bases, with 15 bases left in between. The CDR3 covers 17 residues. CDR3 in DNA: TGTGCCAGCAGCCAAGATCCCCTGGGCGCGTTCACAGATACGCAGTATTTT. It encodes CASSQDPLGAFTDTQYF.

The CDR3 sequence is CASSLYSSNQPQHF. For the CDR3, the DNA is TGTGCCAGCAGTTTATACAGTTCCAATCAGCCCCAGCATTTT. The rearrangement uses TRBV27 and TRBJ1-5; no definite D call. V lost 1 base, J lost 3 bases, and 7 bases lay in between. There are 14 residues in the CDR3. Germline CDR1 reads MNHEY; CDR2 reads SMNVEV (reference sequence).

CDR3 nucleotides: TGTGCCAGCAGCTTAGCTAGCGGGGCCTACGAGCAGTACTTC. Encoded protein: CASSLASGAYEQYF. The V gene is TRBV11-3, the J gene TRBJ2-7; the match to TRBD2 covers 9 bases. CDR3 length: 14 amino acids. Germline CDR1 and CDR2: SGHNT and YENEEA. V gave up 1 base and J gave up 2 bases; unmatched junction bases: 0.

This rearrangement joins TRBV7-8 to TRBJ2-7; 7 nucleotides match TRBD2. CDR3 length: 13 amino acids. The trim removed 3 bases at V and 6 bases at J, leaving 5 bases unmatched. Germline loops: CDR1 SGHVS, CDR2 FQNEAQ. In DNA form, the CDR3 reads TGTGCCAGCAGCTTCGGGGAGGGGATCGAGCAGTACTTC. Translation gives CASSFGEGIEQYF.